This T cell receptor beta chain was retrieved from a study of Ad26.COV2.S vaccination and SARS-CoV-2 variants. Background on the study: Once or twice, 56 days apart, Ad26.COV2.S was delivered intramuscularly.

This table comes from immunoSEQ multiplex PCR, and its TCRdb copy is limited to in-frame clones, with some not included. The repertoire holds about 470,000 clones, with around 91% as singletons. Sample treatment: around 19 received Ad26.COV2.S at low or high dose, single or two shots; 5 received placebo; per-sample allocation not given. All samples were drawn on day 63, counting from the first vaccine or placebo injection. An Ad26 vector was used to express Wuhan-strain SARS-CoV-2 spike as the vaccine. The TCR sequence derives from a person between 18 and 60 years old who received the Ad26.COV2.S COVID-19 vaccine or a placebo. The specimen was peripheral blood, collected in a trial of Ad26.COV2.S vaccine versus placebo.

The CDR3 bases are TGTGCCAGTAGAACTACGGACGGGGAAACTGAAGCTTTCTTT. It specifies CASRTTDGETEAFF. The gene calls are TRBV19 and TRBJ1-1, with unresolved D. The CDR3 has 14 amino acids. Germline lookup yields CDR1 LNHDA and CDR2 SQIVND (reference sequence). Trimming pared 6 bases from V and 5 bases from J, leaving 16 bases between. Based on the CDR3 plus reference TRBV19 and TRBJ1-1, the full variable domain is DGGITQSPKYLFRKEGQNVTLSCEQNLNHDAMYWYRQDPGQGLRLIYYSQIVNDFQKGDIAEGYSVSREKKESFPLTVTSAQKNPTAFYLCASRTTDGETEAFFGQGTRLTVV.